A single T cell receptor beta chain is shown here with its context. What it recognizes is unknown. Compared with germline, one end of the junction differs, possibly owing to a read error. This sample was included in a study of metastatic and nonmetastatic thyroid tumors. Study context: Across peripheral blood and tumor or nodule tissue samples taken from malignant and benign thyroid patients, the repertoires were compared with one another.

As originally analysed: Built for papillary thyroid cancer, a distant-metastasis classifier drew on CDR3 differences across clinicopathological groups. TCRdb called clones again from the PCR reads with MiXCR. The V and J calls come from TCRdb's annotation, not from the publication. The sample has about 38,000 clones; about 29% are singletons. In germline, CDR1 is ENHRY, CDR2 SYGVKD. There are 15 residues in the CDR3. Findings and limits, study-wide: The reported finding was significantly higher TCR beta diversity in malignant thyroid tumors relative to benign nodules, in blood and tumor.

All patients were treatment-naive before thyroid surgery. V usage is TRBV10-3 and J usage is TRBJ2-6; maybe TRBD1 (5 bases). Sequences were obtained from blood. The sequence derives from a male donor with papillary thyroid cancer or a benign thyroid nodule (not recorded which). Some clones in this sample may be carry-over from other donors' samples. Here the CDR3 reads CSIRQGVDGANVLTF. CDR3 nucleotides: TGTTCCATCAGGCAGGGTGTGGACGGAGCCAACGTCCTGACTTTC.